These 32 T cell receptor beta chains came from one sample sequenced in a study of OX40 agonist ivuxolimab in advanced cancers. Profiling relied on immunoSEQ multiplex PCR, and the TCRdb table lists in-frame clones only, not all of them. The data hold roughly 13,000 clones, with about three quarters observed a single time. The starting material was CD4+ or CD8+ T cells sorted from blood, obtained in a trial of the OX40 agonist ivuxolimab. All receptors come from an adult with an advanced solid tumor such as melanoma, head and neck, liver or kidney cancer.

This clone is termed large. The CDR3 coding sequence is TGTGCCAGCAGCGACCCGGGACAGGGCTTTTTGGGCGAGCAGTACTTC. Encoded protein: CASSDPGQGFLGEQYF. The V call is TRBV5-5, the J call TRBJ2-7; 9 nucleotides match TRBD1. Germline-derived CDR1 and CDR2 are SGHKS and YYEKEE (reference sequence). The CDR3 is 16 residues long. With 4 bases clipped from V and 6 bases from J, the junction kept 14 bases outside the gene matches.

The rearrangement links TRBV2 to TRBJ1-3; D not certain. The CDR3 length is 13 residues. Trimming pared 11 bases from V and 4 bases from J, leaving 15 bases between. Germline loops: CDR1 SNHLY, CDR2 FYNNEI. In nucleotides, the CDR3 is TGTGCCGCCTCCGACGGCCACGGAAACACCATATATTTT. This gives the protein CAASDGHGNTIYF.

The rearrangement links TRBV29-1 to TRBJ2-3; D not resolved. Germline V gene sequence: CDR1 SQVTM, CDR2 ANQGSEA. The CDR3 contains 13 residues. Trimming pared 5 bases from V and 2 bases from J, leaving 11 bases between. The CDR3 region has the DNA TGCAGCGTTCCCGACGGCTACACAGATACGCAGTATTTT. Amino acid sequence: CSVPDGYTDTQYF.

The chain couples TRBV7-9 to TRBJ2-1; no clear D gene. Germline loops: CDR1 SEHNR, CDR2 FQNEAQ (reference sequence). With 1 base removed from V and 1 base from J, the gap between germline ends came to 17 bases. The CDR3 extends over 18 amino acids. The CDR3 spells CASSLGEYVERSYNEQFF. The CDR3, as DNA: TGTGCCAGCAGCTTAGGGGAATACGTGGAGAGGTCCTACAATGAGCAGTTCTTC.

In DNA form, the CDR3 reads TGTGCCAGCAGTGGTTCGGCGCGGGGCCACTTCTACGAGCAGTACTTC. This translates into CASSGSARGHFYEQYF. This sequence joins TRBV6-1 and TRBJ2-7; D is possibly TRBD2 (6 bases). Germline lookup yields CDR1 MNHNS and CDR2 SASEGT. V gave up 4 bases and J gave up 3 bases, with 19 bases separating them. This CDR3 comprises 16 residues.

The chain has TRBV5-4 and TRBJ2-7, with TRBD2 identical over 9 bases. The junction had 3 bases not matched to a gene; V was cut back by 0 bases and J by 2 bases. Germline CDR1 is SGHNT and CDR2 is YYREEE (reference sequence). The CDR3 totals 15 residues. The DNA for the CDR3 is TGTGCCAGCAGCTTGGAGGCTAGCGGGACCTACGAGCAGTACTTC. Protein product: CASSLEASGTYEQYF.

V is TRBV7-9 and J is TRBJ2-1; D not certain. Trimming stripped 5 bases from V and 9 bases from J, with 14 bases between. Germline V gives CDR1 SEHNR, CDR2 FQNEAQ (reference sequence). CDR3 length equals 13 residues. In DNA, the CDR3 is TGTGCCAGCAGCCGAACAAGCAGCAGTGAGCAGTTCTTC. It specifies CASSRTSSSEQFF.

The chain uses TRBV6-1 and TRBJ2-5; D possibly corresponds to TRBD2 (6 bases). The J call may be wrong; the DNA end is better matched by TRBJ2-7. CDR3 size: 12 residues. The germline V gene has CDR1 MNHNS and CDR2 SASEGT. The CDR3: CASRDGAGEQYF. The CDR3 DNA reads TGTGCCAGCAGGGACGGAGCGGGCGAGCAGTACTTC.

With regard to this clone: Compared with germline, one end of the junction differs, possibly owing to a read error. The chain couples TRBV13 to TRBJ2-2; perhaps TRBD2 as D (5 bases). CDR1 and CDR2 from the germline V gene are PRHDT and FYEKMQ (reference sequence). The CDR3 has 15 amino acids. The chain's CDR3 is CASSLESANTGELLF. The CDR3 bases are TGTGCCAGCAGCTTAGAAAGCGCGAACACCGGGGAGCTGCTTTTT.

The J gene is TRBJ2-3, the V gene TRBV13; the D is unclear. Per the germline V gene, CDR1 is PRHDT and CDR2 is FYEKMQ (reference sequence). Trimming stripped 3 bases from V and 1 base from J, with 17 bases between. The CDR3 extends over 17 amino acids. In DNA form, the CDR3 reads TGTGCCAGCAGCTTGGTTTCCTCTCGGACCCGCACAGATACGCAGTATTTT. Translating gives CASSLVSSRTRTDTQYF.

This sequence joins TRBV29-1 and TRBJ2-1; 7 bases are a match to TRBD1. Germline loops: CDR1 SQVTM, CDR2 ANQGSEA. The CDR3 contains 13 residues. Trimming took 4 bases from V and 0 from J; bases not matched to a gene: 0. In DNA form, the CDR3 reads TGCAGCGTTGGGGACAGCTCCTACAATGAGCAGTTCTTC. Translation gives CSVGDSSYNEQFF.

The rearrangement joins TRBV7-3 to TRBJ2-7; 7 nucleotides agree with TRBD2. Germline CDR1 is SGHTA and CDR2 is FQGTGA. The CDR3 is 14 residues long. The J segment lost 5 bases and the V segment lost 3 bases, leaving 7 bases of the junction unmatched. CDR3 DNA sequence: TGTGCCAGCAGCTTGGGGACGGGGAGGGACGAGCAGTACTTC. This translates into CASSLGTGRDEQYF.

As for this clone: The conserved phenylalanine or tryptophan is not found at the CDR3 terminus, so this likely reflects a read error. The limits of the CDR3 on the DNA are not certain, so only TCRdb's listed CDR3 is given. V usage is TRBV29-1 and J usage is TRBJ2-7; TRBD2 was called by the table and not checked on the DNA. Germline V gene lookup returns CDR1 SQVTM and CDR2 ANQGSEA. The CDR3 is 13 amino acids long, termini counted. CDR3 protein: CSVEGGESYEPYL.

The rearrangement links TRBV25-1 to TRBJ2-7; possible D gene TRBD2, 5 bases. This CDR3 has 15 residues. Trimming left V 6 bases short and J 1 base short, with 16 bases between. Germline CDR1 reads MGHDK; CDR2 reads SYGVNS. The chain's CDR3 is CASSEGKGPSYEQYF. The CDR3 DNA reads TGTGCCAGCAGCGAGGGAAAGGGTCCATCCTACGAGCAGTACTTC.

The rearrangement uses TRBV6-5 and TRBJ1-1; D perhaps matches TRBD1 (5 bases). The length of the CDR3 is 14 residues. V was cut by 5 bases and J by 6 bases, with 16 bases left in between. Germline V gene data show CDR1 as MNHEY and CDR2 as SVGAGI. For the CDR3, the DNA is TGTGCCAGCAGTCTCCCGGGGGTGGGGGCTGAAGCTTTCTTT. Translated: CASSLPGVGAEAFF.

The chain is built from TRBV4-1 and TRBJ2-6; D perhaps matches TRBD1 (6 bases). The CDR3 spans 17 residues. Trimming took off 0 bases at V and 11 bases at J, with 20 bases between the two ends. The germline gives CDR1 MGHRA, CDR2 YSYEKL. The CDR3 loop is CASSQDFGQRSTDVLTF. The CDR3 DNA reads TGCGCCAGCAGCCAAGATTTCGGACAGCGGTCGACTGACGTCCTGACTTTC.

The chain links TRBV5-6 to TRBJ2-7; D remains ambiguous. From germline, CDR1 is SGHDT and CDR2 YYEEEE. The CDR3 runs to 14 residues. The V end lost 4 bases, the J end lost 1 base, and 12 bases lay between the germline ends. DNA of the CDR3: TGTGCCAGCAGCGATCAGAGGATTTCCTACGAGCAGTACTTC. It specifies CASSDQRISYEQYF.

This chain joins TRBV19 and TRBJ2-1; D is possibly TRBD1 (5 bases). CDR3 length: 12 residues. With 6 bases removed from V and 6 bases from J, the gap between germline ends came to 9 bases. CDR1 LNHDA and CDR2 SQIVND come from the germline V gene (reference sequence). The CDR3 DNA follows: TGTGCCAGTAGCCTAGGGGCCAATGAGCAGTTCTTC. Translating gives CASSLGANEQFF.

The genes are TRBV27 and TRBJ1-2; no clear D gene. Trimming removed 5 bases from V and 2 bases from J, with 12 bases in between. This CDR3 region has 14 residues. Germline CDR1 MNHEY, CDR2 SMNVEV (reference sequence). The CDR3 protein is CASSNFGQNYGYTF. The CDR3 nucleotides are TGTGCCAGCAGTAATTTTGGTCAGAACTATGGCTACACCTTC.

Concerning this clone: Compared with germline, one end of the junction differs, possibly owing to a read error. The chain uses TRBV2 and TRBJ2-7; a weak D match, TRBD2 (6 bases). This CDR3 is built from 16 residues. Per germline, CDR1 SNHLY and CDR2 FYNNEI. The CDR3 sequence is CASREWRAGTSSEQYF. Here the CDR3 DNA reads TGTGCCAGCCGAGAATGGAGGGCAGGGACCTCCTCCGAGCAGTACTTC.

This clone appeared once. This chain uses TRBV15 with TRBJ2-5; possible D gene TRBD2, 5 bases. Trimming pared 5 bases from V and 2 bases from J, leaving 18 bases between. This CDR3 region has 16 residues. Per the germline V gene, CDR1 is LNHNV and CDR2 is YYDKDF (reference sequence). CDR3 sequence: CATSPAGRGIQETQYF. CDR3 coding DNA: TGTGCCACCAGCCCCGCGGGTCGGGGAATTCAAGAGACCCAGTACTTC.

The chain links TRBV6-5 to TRBJ1-1, with TRBD1 matching over 7 bases. V dropped 6 bases and J dropped 1; count of bases not matched to a gene: 5. The CDR3 is made up of 14 amino acids. Germline V gives CDR1 MNHEY, CDR2 SVGAGI. The CDR3 loop reads CASSRRQGNTEAFF. CDR3 DNA sequence: TGTGCCAGCAGCCGGAGACAGGGGAACACTGAAGCTTTCTTT.

This clone was seen just once. The CDR3 protein is CSVHATGLAYTDTQYF. The CDR3 DNA reads as TGCAGCGTCCACGCAACGGGACTAGCATACACAGATACGCAGTATTTT. The chain carries TRBV29-1 and TRBJ2-3; 9 positions agree with TRBD2. The germline gives CDR1 SQVTM, CDR2 ANQGSEA. This CDR3 spans 16 amino acids. V dropped 6 bases and J dropped 2; count of bases not matched to a gene: 12.

This clone was detected only once. The rearrangement uses TRBV7-9 and TRBJ1-4, with a possible D match to TRBD1 (6 bases). The germline V and J ends were trimmed by 9 bases and 7 bases, with 18 bases remaining between them. This CDR3 contains 14 residues. Per the germline V gene, CDR1 is SEHNR and CDR2 is FQNEAQ (reference sequence). The CDR3 spells CASRGGGGAEKLFF. In DNA, the CDR3 is TGTGCCAGTCGAGGCGGGGGCGGTGCTGAAAAACTGTTTTTT.

J is TRBJ2-7 and V is TRBV25-1; the D call may be TRBD1 or TRBD2 (7 bases each). V was trimmed by 6 bases and J by 0 bases, leaving 21 bases between them. The CDR3 is made up of 17 amino acids. Germline values: CDR1 MGHDK, CDR2 SYGVNS. The DNA of the CDR3 is TGTGCCAGCAGGGGCGGGGGACAGATCATAAGCTCCTACGAGCAGTACTTC. Translating it yields CASRGGGQIISSYEQYF.

The J gene is TRBJ1-2, the V gene TRBV28; D is uncertain. The CDR3 has 15 amino acids. Germline assignment: CDR1 MDHEN and CDR2 SYDVKM. Deletions cut 5 bases from V and 0 bases from J, with 13 bases between. Written as DNA, the CDR3 is TGTGCCAGCAGTCCGGGAAGGTTTACTAACTATGGCTACACCTTC. It translates to CASSPGRFTNYGYTF.

This chain links TRBV19 with TRBJ1-1; possibly TRBD1 for D (6 bases). Trimming took 6 bases from V and 1 from J, leaving 9 bases between them. Germline V gene sequence: CDR1 LNHDA, CDR2 SQIVND (reference sequence). The CDR3 runs to 13 residues. DNA for the CDR3: TGTGCCAGTAGGCAGGGGCCGAACACTGAAGCTTTCTTT. Translation: CASRQGPNTEAFF.

V usage is TRBV9 and J usage is TRBJ2-3; D might be TRBD2 (5 bases). Germline-derived CDR1 and CDR2 are SGDLS and YYNGEE. V lost 4 bases and J lost 2, with 20 bases in between. The CDR3 runs 17 residues. Here the CDR3 DNA reads TGTGCCAGCAGCCGGTACGGCGGGTCGATTAACACAGATACGCAGTATTTT. Translation gives CASSRYGGSINTDTQYF.

The chain links TRBV5-6 to TRBJ2-2, with D hard to call. Trimming removed 8 bases from V and 3 bases from J, with 20 bases in between. The CDR3 contains 16 residues. In germline, CDR1 is SGHDT, CDR2 YYEEEE. The CDR3 DNA is TGTGCCAGAAGCACTACCCCTTCTGTCGACACCGGGGAGCTGTTTTTT. Translated: CARSTTPSVDTGELFF.

This clone is categorized as medium-sized. The same CDR3 arises from other DNA sequences in this sample as well. The rearrangement joins TRBV29-1 to TRBJ2-7; no clear D gene. CDR3 length: 13 residues. V dropped 3 bases and J dropped 0 bases, with 9 bases sitting between them. Germline CDR1 reads SQVTM; CDR2 reads ANQGSEA. The DNA of the CDR3 is TGCAGCGTTGAGGGCGGTCACTCCTACGAGCAGTACTTC. It is translated as CSVEGGHSYEQYF.

The V and J genes are TRBV4-1 and TRBJ2-1; 13 bases match TRBD2. J gave up 9 bases and V 4 bases, and 6 bases lay outside the gene matches. Germline-derived CDR1 and CDR2 are MGHRA and YSYEKL. This CDR3 comprises 15 residues. The DNA of the CDR3 is TGCGCCAGCAGCCCCCGGACTAGCGGGAGTGTTGAGCAGTTCTTC. It yields the protein CASSPRTSGSVEQFF.

The chain uses TRBV10-3 and TRBJ1-2, with D maybe TRBD1 (6 bases). CDR1 is ENHRY and CDR2 is SYGVKD in the germline V gene. With 9 bases removed from V and 2 bases from J, the gap between germline ends came to 16 bases. This CDR3 is built from 14 residues. CDR3 loop: CAIETGGQNYGYTF. The CDR3 nucleotides are TGTGCCATAGAGACAGGCGGCCAGAACTATGGCTACACCTTC.